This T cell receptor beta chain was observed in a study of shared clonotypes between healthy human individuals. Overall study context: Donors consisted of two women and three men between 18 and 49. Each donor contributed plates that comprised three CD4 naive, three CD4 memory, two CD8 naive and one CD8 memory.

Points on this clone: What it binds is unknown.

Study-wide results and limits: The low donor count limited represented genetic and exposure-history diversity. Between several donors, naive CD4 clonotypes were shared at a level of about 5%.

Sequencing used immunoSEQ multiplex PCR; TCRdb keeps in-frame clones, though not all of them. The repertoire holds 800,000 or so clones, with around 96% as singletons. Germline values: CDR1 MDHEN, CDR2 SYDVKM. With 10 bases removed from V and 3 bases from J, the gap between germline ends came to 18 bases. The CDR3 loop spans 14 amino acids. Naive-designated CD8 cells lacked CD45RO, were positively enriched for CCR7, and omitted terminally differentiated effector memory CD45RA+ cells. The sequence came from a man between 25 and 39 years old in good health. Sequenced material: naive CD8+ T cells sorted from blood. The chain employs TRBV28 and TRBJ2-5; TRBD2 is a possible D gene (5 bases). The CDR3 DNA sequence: TGTGCCAACACCCGGGGTCGTCGAAAAGAGACCCAGTACTTC. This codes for CANTRGRRKETQYF.